This T cell receptor (beta chain) was found in a study of PD-1 blockade in classical Hodgkin lymphoma. General observations from the study: In newly diagnosed patients, baseline TCR diversity was reportedly below that of healthy donors. CD4+ but not CD8+ TCR diversity rose significantly by C4D1. Repertoire difference causes, possibly disease activity or prior therapy, remain undefined.

Following autologous stem cell transplantation, relapse occurred in every patient, and exposure to brentuximab vedotin varied. Germline V gives CDR1 SGHRS, CDR2 YFSETQ. The CDR3 is 15 residues long. V was pared by 4 bases and J by 1 base, with 14 bases between. The method was immunoSEQ multiplex PCR; TCRdb's version includes in-frame clones alone and lacks a portion of them. The profile shows about 110,000 clones, 80% to 90% of them singletons. This clone turned up a few times. The target antigen is unknown. This clonotype was obtained from a human donor with classical Hodgkin lymphoma. The rearrangement joins TRBV5-1 to TRBJ1-1; D is unresolved. The specimen was peripheral blood mononuclear cells (PBMCs), collected before the second cycle of nivolumab. The CDR3, as DNA: TGCGCCAGCAGCACCGCCGGAAGAACGAACACTGAAGCTTTCTTT. Translating it yields CASSTAGRTNTEAFF.